The 30 T cell receptor beta chains reported below all come from one sample, sequenced in a study of blood T cell repertoires in COVID-19. Clones were read by immunoSEQ multiplex PCR, and TCRdb kept only the in-frame ones, dropping some. Among about 500,000 clones, 85% to 90% were seen once, and the ten largest hold 0.9%. The sequencing sample was made of peripheral blood. The receptors were sampled from a man between 18 and 35 years old with COVID-19, enrolled during active disease.

This clone was detected ten times or more. This rearrangement joins TRBV27 to TRBJ2-7; 10 bases map to TRBD2. The length of the CDR3 is 13 residues. V dropped 6 bases and J dropped 2; count of bases not matched to a gene: 1. Per the germline V gene, CDR1 is MNHEY and CDR2 is SMNVEV (reference sequence). The CDR3 region is CASRGLATYEQYF. In DNA form, the CDR3 reads TGTGCCAGCAGGGGACTAGCGACCTACGAGCAGTACTTC.

Written as DNA, the CDR3 is TGTGCCAGCAGACTTAGCGGGACGAGCGGGGAGCTGTTTTTT. Translating gives CASRLSGTSGELFF. The V gene is TRBV25-1, the J gene TRBJ2-2, with 8 nucleotides matching TRBD2. Germline V gene lookup returns CDR1 MGHDK and CDR2 SYGVNS. J was trimmed by 7 bases and V by 6 bases; bases with no gene match: 7. This CDR3 is built from 14 residues. The whole variable domain, filled in from reference TRBV25-1 and TRBJ2-2, reads EADIYQTPRYLVIGTGKKITLECSQTMGHDKMYWYQQDPGMELHLIHYSYGVNSTEKGDLSSESTVSRIRTEHFPLTLESARPSHTSQYLCASRLSGTSGELFFGEGSRLTVL.

A note on this clone: This specimen includes other DNA sequences encoding the same CDR3. The chain carries TRBV4-1 and TRBJ2-7, with 9 bases that match TRBD2. Germline CDR1 MGHRA, CDR2 YSYEKL. The CDR3 has 14 residues. V gave up 1 base and J gave up 4 bases; unmatched junction bases: 2. The CDR3 DNA reads as TGCGCCAGCAGCCAAGGTAGCGGGAGTTACGAGCAGTACTTC. This sequence encodes CASSQGSGSYEQYF.

The chain has TRBV24-1 and TRBJ1-1, with D hard to call. Germline loops: CDR1 KGHDR, CDR2 SFDVKD. The CDR3 has 12 residues. V dropped 3 bases and J dropped 5 bases, with 6 bases sitting between them. The CDR3, as DNA: TGTGCCACCAGTGATGGAGGGACTGAAGCTTTCTTT. Translation gives CATSDGGTEAFF.

This sequence joins TRBV5-6 and TRBJ1-1; D gene uncertain. This CDR3 region has 13 residues. Germline CDR1 and CDR2: SGHDT and YYEEEE. The V gene lost 3 bases and the J gene lost 1 base, with 7 bases spanning the gap. DNA for the CDR3: TGTGCCAGCAGCTCGAGGCCGAACACTGAAGCTTTCTTT. Translated: CASSSRPNTEAFF.

The gene calls are TRBV19 and TRBJ2-4; tentative D call: TRBD1 (6 bases). This CDR3 has 16 residues. V lost 5 bases and J lost 2, with 16 bases in between. Germline lookup yields CDR1 LNHDA and CDR2 SQIVND (reference sequence). CDR3 protein: CASSSTTGSTKNIQYF. The CDR3 nucleotides read TGTGCCAGTAGTTCAACAACAGGGTCTACCAAAAACATTCAGTACTTC.

V usage is TRBV29-1 and J usage is TRBJ2-1, with a weak D call TRBD1 (5 bases). Germline V gene sequence: CDR1 SQVTM, CDR2 ANQGSEA. This CDR3 is 12 amino acids long. The V end was cut by 4 bases, the J end by 7 bases, with 11 bases between. CDR3 amino acids: CSVGSQGNEQFF. As DNA, the CDR3 is TGCAGCGTTGGTTCGCAGGGTAATGAGCAGTTCTTC.

As regards this clone: Other DNA sequences in the same sample also yield this CDR3. The chain joins TRBV18 to TRBJ1-4; D call uncertain. Trimming stripped 3 bases from V and 0 bases from J, with 8 bases between. There are 15 residues in the CDR3. CDR1 and CDR2 (germline): KGHSH, LQKENI. The CDR3 bases are TGTGCCAGCTCACCTGAGGGAGCAACTAATGAAAAACTGTTTTTT. Its translation is CASSPEGATNEKLFF.

The DNA for the CDR3 is TGTGCCAGCAGCCGCGGGACAGGGTGGACTGGGGCCAACGTCCTGACTTTC. Translating gives CASSRGTGWTGANVLTF. The chain has TRBV14 and TRBJ2-6; TRBD1 agrees at 9 bases. This CDR3 is built from 17 residues. Germline CDR1 SGHDN, CDR2 FVKESK. Germline trimming cut 4 bases from V and 2 bases from J; bases unmatched to any gene: 6. Based on the CDR3 plus reference TRBV14 and TRBJ2-6, the full variable domain is EAGVTQFPSHSVIEKGQTVTLRCDPISGHDNLYWYRRVMGKEIKFLLHFVKESKQDESGMPNNRFLAERTGGTYSTLKVQPAELEDSGVYFCASSRGTGWTGANVLTFGAGSRLTVL.

This chain connects TRBV12-3 or TRBV12-4 to TRBJ1-6; D gene uncertain. Trimming removed 5 bases from V and 8 bases from J, with 7 bases in between. The CDR3 is 12 residues long. CDR3 loop: CASSLPYSPLHF. The CDR3 DNA reads as TGTGCCAGCAGTCTCCCTTATTCACCCCTCCACTTT.

The CDR3 sequence: CAWSGRGYALDEQFF. The CDR3 region has the DNA TGTGCCTGGAGCGGACGGGGGTACGCTTTGGATGAGCAGTTCTTC. The gene calls are TRBV30 and TRBJ2-1, with D maybe TRBD2 (6 bases). The CDR3 is 15 residues long. V was shortened by 3 bases and J by 8 bases, with 20 bases between the two germline ends. Germline V gives CDR1 GTSNPN, CDR2 SVGIG (reference sequence).

The chain couples TRBV7-8 to TRBJ1-4, with 7 positions matching TRBD1. There are 17 residues in the CDR3. V dropped 4 bases and J dropped 0; count of bases not matched to a gene: 8. The germline V gene encodes CDR1 SGHVS and CDR2 FQNEAQ. The CDR3 reads CASSSTGTFATNEKLFF. As DNA, the CDR3 is TGTGCCAGCAGCTCGACAGGGACCTTTGCAACTAATGAAAAACTGTTTTTT.

The chain employs TRBV6-6 and TRBJ2-5; 9 bases agree with TRBD2. After removal of 6 bases from V and 4 bases from J, the junction contained 12 bases not matched to a gene. Germline-derived CDR1 and CDR2 are MNHNY and SVGAGI (reference sequence). CDR3 length equals 16 residues. The CDR3 spells CASSPPAYSGRETQYF. In DNA form, the CDR3 reads TGTGCCAGCAGCCCCCCGGCGTATAGCGGGAGAGAGACCCAGTACTTC.

In nucleotides, the CDR3 is TGTGCCAGCAGCCAAGGGAGGGGCTTTCAAGAGACCCAGTACTTC. Translating gives CASSQGRGFQETQYF. This chain uses TRBV3-1 (or the pseudogene TRBV3-2) with TRBJ2-5; D possibly corresponds to TRBD2 (6 bases). Trimming took off 1 base at V and 2 bases at J, with 11 bases between the two ends. Per germline, CDR1 LGHDT and CDR2 YNNKEL (reference sequence). The CDR3 has 15 residues.

In this sample, this clone turned up a few times. The gene calls are TRBV20-1 and TRBJ2-1; tentative D call: TRBD1 (6 bases). CDR1 and CDR2 (germline): DFQATT, SNEGSKA (reference sequence). This CDR3 has 13 residues. The germline V and J ends were trimmed by 3 bases and 13 bases, with 19 bases remaining between them. The CDR3 loop reads CSASIPTGREQFF. The DNA of the CDR3 is TGCAGTGCTAGTATCCCGACAGGTAGGGAACAGTTCTTC.

V is TRBV7-8 and J is TRBJ2-2; D is unclear. This CDR3 has 16 amino acids. Germline lookup yields CDR1 SGHVS and CDR2 FQNEAQ. Trimming took off 5 bases at V and 0 bases at J, with 13 bases between the two ends. The DNA of the CDR3 is TGTGCCAGCAGCCCGAACACAGCCGCGAACACCGGGGAGCTGTTTTTT. Translation gives CASSPNTAANTGELFF. Full variable domain (rest looked up from reference TRBV7-8 and TRBJ2-2): GAGVSQSPRYKVAKRGQDVALRCDPISGHVSLFWYQQALGQGPEFLTYFQNEAQLDKSGLPSDRFFAERPEGSVSTLKIQRTQQEDSAVYLCASSPNTAANTGELFFGEGSRLTVL.

This chain uses TRBV3-1 (or the pseudogene TRBV3-2) with TRBJ2-2; 9 bases fit TRBD1. V was clipped by 4 bases and J by 7 bases; unmatched bases: 7. In germline, CDR1 is LGHDT, CDR2 YNNKEL (reference sequence). The CDR3 is 15 amino acids. This chain's CDR3 is CASSRAGQGIGELFF. The CDR3 coding sequence is TGTGCCAGCAGCCGCGCGGGACAGGGAATCGGGGAGCTGTTTTTT.

V is TRBV3-1 (or the pseudogene TRBV3-2) and J is TRBJ2-1; D ambiguous. Germline V lookup: CDR1 LGHDT, CDR2 YNNKEL (reference sequence). With 4 bases removed from V and 4 bases from J, the gap between germline ends came to 14 bases. This CDR3 is 15 amino acids long. The CDR3 loop is CASSRLTTSYNEQFF. The CDR3 nucleotides read TGTGCCAGCAGCCGGCTCACAACCTCTTACAATGAGCAGTTCTTC.

V usage is TRBV19 and J usage is TRBJ1-2; D is uncertain. The CDR3 totals 14 residues. V gave up 3 bases and J gave up 7 bases, with 15 bases separating them. CDR1 and CDR2 (germline): LNHDA, SQIVND (reference sequence). This CDR3 reads CASSISQAYSGYTF. For the CDR3, the DNA is TGTGCCAGTAGTATTTCGCAGGCCTATAGTGGCTACACCTTC.

The chain employs TRBV6-1 and TRBJ2-7, with TRBD2 identical over 7 bases. The V gene's germline CDR1 is MNHNS and CDR2 SASEGT. V gave up 2 bases and J gave up 9 bases; unmatched junction bases: 16. The CDR3 has 16 residues. This CDR3 reads CASSEMVGRLARTQYF. Here the CDR3 DNA reads TGTGCCAGCAGTGAAATGGTGGGGCGACTAGCCAGAACGCAGTACTTC.

V is TRBV3-1 (or the pseudogene TRBV3-2) and J is TRBJ1-5; D may be TRBD1 (5 bases). Germline V lookup: CDR1 LGHDT, CDR2 YNNKEL (reference sequence). Trimming pared 5 bases from V and 1 base from J, leaving 12 bases between. This CDR3 spans 15 amino acids. The CDR3 DNA reads as TGTGCCAGCAGCTCCGGGACTGTCAGCAATCAGCCCCAGCATTTT. It is translated as CASSSGTVSNQPQHF.

This clone was seen more than once but under ten times. The V call is TRBV16, the J call TRBJ2-6, with 7 bases that match TRBD2. CDR1 KGHSY and CDR2 FQNENV come from the germline V gene. V lost 4 bases, J lost 0 bases, and 3 bases stayed unmatched. This CDR3 comprises 16 residues. CDR3 residues: CASSPQRDSGANVLTF. CDR3 DNA sequence: TGTGCCAGCAGCCCCCAGCGGGACTCTGGGGCCAACGTCCTGACTTTC.

Regarding this clone: At the DNA level, this CDR3 is encoded by other sequences in the same sample as well. This chain connects TRBV7-9 to TRBJ2-7; tentatively, D is TRBD2 (6 bases). The CDR3 length is 12 residues. Trimming took 3 bases from V and 7 from J, leaving 10 bases between them. Germline values: CDR1 SEHNR, CDR2 FQNEAQ (reference sequence). The CDR3 is CASSLGGGEQYF. The CDR3 DNA reads as TGTGCCAGCAGCTTGGGGGGAGGAGAGCAGTACTTC.

The J gene is TRBJ2-5, the V gene TRBV12-5; perhaps TRBD2 as D (6 bases). Germline lookup yields CDR1 LGHNT and CDR2 FRNRAP. The V gene lost 6 bases and the J gene lost 2 bases, with 19 bases spanning the gap. The CDR3 is 16 amino acids. CDR3 coding DNA: TGTGCTAGTGGCTTCGCTCCCCGGGGGATACAAGAGACCCAGTACTTC. Translating it yields CASGFAPRGIQETQYF.

The V and J genes are TRBV30 and TRBJ1-6; D perhaps matches TRBD1 (6 bases). V was cut by 1 base and J by 6 bases, with 7 bases left in between. Germline CDR1 and CDR2: GTSNPN and SVGIG (reference sequence). The CDR3 is 13 amino acids. The CDR3 spells CAWSGTVNSPLHF. The CDR3 nucleotides are TGTGCCTGGAGTGGGACAGTTAATTCACCCCTCCACTTT. Filled out from reference TRBV30 and TRBJ1-6, the complete variable domain reads SQTIHQWPATLVQPVGSPLSLECTVEGTSNPNLYWYRQAAGRGLQLLFYSVGIGQISSEVPQNLSASRPQDRQFILSSKKLLLSDSGFYLCAWSGTVNSPLHFGNGTRLTVT.

J is TRBJ1-4 and V is TRBV30; 9 bases fit TRBD1. The CDR3 is 15 residues long. The V gene's germline CDR1 is GTSNPN and CDR2 SVGIG (reference sequence). Losses at the gene ends were 1 base for V and 7 bases for J; bases not matched to a gene: 7. The DNA for the CDR3 is TGTGCCTGGAGTGAAAACAGGGGGCAAGGTGAAAAACTGTTTTTT. It specifies CAWSENRGQGEKLFF.

This chain uses TRBV7-9 with TRBJ2-7; 7 nucleotides line up with TRBD1. V was pared by 5 bases and J by 3 bases, with 4 bases of the junction left unmatched. The length of the CDR3 is 13 residues. Germline lookup yields CDR1 SEHNR and CDR2 FQNEAQ (reference sequence). As DNA, the CDR3 is TGTGCCAGCAGCCGGGACAGTCTCTACGAGCAGTACTTC. Translated, it gives CASSRDSLYEQYF.

The chain is built from TRBV11-3 and TRBJ2-1; 7 positions match TRBD2. Germline V gene sequence: CDR1 SGHNT, CDR2 YENEEA. This CDR3 has 15 residues. With 3 bases clipped from V and 4 bases from J, the junction kept 6 bases outside the gene matches. The CDR3 reads CASSLETSTYNEQFF. The CDR3 coding sequence is TGTGCCAGCAGCTTGGAGACTAGCACTTACAATGAGCAGTTCTTC.

The chain is built from TRBV5-6 and TRBJ2-5; D possibly corresponds to TRBD2 (6 bases). With 1 base removed from V and 1 base from J, the gap between germline ends came to 11 bases. CDR3 length: 15 residues. The germline gives CDR1 SGHDT, CDR2 YYEEEE. For the CDR3, the DNA is TGTGCCAGCAGCTTGCCCCGGGGGATCCAAGAGACCCAGTACTTC. Amino acid sequence: CASSLPRGIQETQYF.

This clone has only one observation. This chain connects TRBV6-5 to TRBJ2-1; possibly TRBD2 for D (5 bases). The V end lost 0 bases, the J end lost 5 bases, and 11 bases lay between the germline ends. The CDR3 spans 15 residues. Germline CDR1 MNHEY, CDR2 SVGAGI. As DNA, the CDR3 is TGTGCCAGCAGTTACTCGAGAGGGATTAACAATGAGCAGTTCTTC. Its translation: CASSYSRGINNEQFF.